The 15 T cell receptor beta chains below come from one sample, sequenced in a study of shared clonotypes between healthy human individuals (dated by TCRdb to about 2020). The library was generated by the immunoSEQ multiplex PCR assay. In its TCRdb copy, this immuneACCESS table keeps in-frame sequences only and misses some clones. Where compared with another copy, unresolved V genes explain less than half of these, and the others have no known cause. The sample table records approximately 2.1 million clones; 85% to 95% of these occur just once. The ten largest make up about 0.39% of the sample. The source material was naive CD4+ T cells from PBMCs. The intended sense of this specimen's cell subset or site label: CD45RA+ positively selected. The receptor set was obtained from a man younger than 30 in good health. Some clones in this sample may be carry-over from other donors' samples.

The rearrangement uses TRBV6-1 and TRBJ2-3; D is ambiguous. CDR1 is MNHNS and CDR2 is SASEGT in the germline V gene. The V gene lost 4 bases and the J gene lost 4 bases, with 3 bases spanning the gap. This CDR3 has 11 residues. The CDR3: CASSGADTQYF. The CDR3 bases are TGTGCCAGCAGTGGGGCAGATACGCAGTATTTT.

The chain recombines TRBV28 with TRBJ2-2; 7 nucleotides match TRBD2. CDR1 is MDHEN and CDR2 is SYDVKM in the germline V gene. The trim removed 2 bases at V and 6 bases at J, leaving 0 bases unmatched. The length of the CDR3 is 13 residues. In DNA, the CDR3 is TGTGCCAGCAGTTTAGGGGGGGCCGGGGAGCTGTTTTTT. Translation: CASSLGGAGELFF. Full variable domain (rest looked up from reference TRBV28 and TRBJ2-2): DVKVTQSSRYLVKRTGEKVFLECVQDMDHENMFWYRQDPGLGLRLIYFSYDVKMKEKGDIPEGYSVSREKKERFSLILESASTNQTSMYLCASSLGGAGELFFGEGSRLTVL.

The J gene is TRBJ2-1, the V gene TRBV9, with 8 bases lining up with TRBD2. V was pared by 1 base and J by 8 bases, with 8 bases of the junction left unmatched. CDR3 size: 15 residues. The germline V gene encodes CDR1 SGDLS and CDR2 YYNGEE. The CDR3 region is CASSVISGSIHEQFF. The CDR3 DNA sequence: TGTGCCAGCAGCGTAATAAGCGGGAGTATCCATGAGCAGTTCTTC.

The V gene is TRBV29-1, the J gene TRBJ2-1; 12 nucleotides match TRBD2. The CDR3 has 15 residues. The J segment lost 2 bases and the V segment lost 5 bases, leaving 4 bases of the junction unmatched. CDR1 and CDR2 from the germline V gene are SQVTM and ANQGSEA. CDR3 DNA sequence: TGCAGCGTTAAACGACTAGCGGGAGCCTACAATGAGCAGTTCTTC. Its translation: CSVKRLAGAYNEQFF.

The genes are TRBV27 and TRBJ2-7, with 11 bases identical to TRBD1. The V gene's germline CDR1 is MNHEY and CDR2 SMNVEV (reference sequence). The CDR3 has 14 residues. V lost 6 bases, J lost 2 bases, and 3 bases stayed unmatched. CDR3 in amino acids: CASSRDRGAYEQYF. The CDR3 DNA sequence: TGTGCCAGCAGCCGGGACAGGGGGGCCTACGAGCAGTACTTC.

J is TRBJ2-7 and V is TRBV28, with D perhaps matching TRBD1 (6 bases). V lost 8 bases and J lost 4, with 18 bases in between. The germline V gene encodes CDR1 MDHEN and CDR2 SYDVKM. The CDR3 is 14 amino acids. CDR3: CASENSGTIYEQYF. CDR3 nucleotides: TGTGCCAGCGAGAACTCCGGGACAATATACGAGCAGTACTTC.

V gene TRBV5-8 combines with J gene TRBJ2-2; 8 nucleotides align to TRBD1. There are 16 residues in the CDR3. V shed 4 bases, J shed 7 bases, and the junction held 12 bases outside the gene matches. Germline V lookup: CDR1 SGHTS, CDR2 YDEGEE. The CDR3 DNA reads TGTGCCAGCAGCCGACCCCGGACAGGGTCGAACGGGGAGCTGTTTTTT. Translation: CASSRPRTGSNGELFF.

The chain combines TRBV7-9 with TRBJ1-1; D call uncertain. V was clipped by 7 bases and J by 1 base, with 13 bases between them. Germline V gene lookup returns CDR1 SEHNR and CDR2 FQNEAQ (reference sequence). The CDR3 has 14 amino acids. The CDR3 reads CASIWGATNTEAFF. The CDR3 DNA reads as TGTGCCAGCATATGGGGAGCGACGAACACTGAAGCTTTCTTT.

The rearrangement uses TRBV6-5 and TRBJ2-5; the D gene is possibly TRBD2 (6 bases). V was pared by 7 bases and J by 2 bases, with 14 bases between. This CDR3 has 14 amino acids. Per the germline V gene, CDR1 is MNHEY and CDR2 is SVGAGI. In nucleotides, the CDR3 is TGTGCCAGCACCACCGCGGGGAATCAAGAGACCCAGTACTTC. Translating it yields CASTTAGNQETQYF.

The chain carries TRBV11-1 and TRBJ1-1; D is ambiguous. This CDR3 is built from 11 residues. Germline lookup yields CDR1 SGHAT and CDR2 FQDESV (reference sequence). Trimming cost V 5 bases and J 11 bases, with 12 bases left between them. The CDR3 DNA reads TGTGCCAGCAGCCCCGGGTCGGTTGCTTTCTTT. Protein sequence: CASSPGSVAFF. Combining the CDR3 with reference TRBV11-1 and TRBJ1-1 gives the whole variable domain EAEVAQSPRYKITEKSQAVAFWCDPISGHATLYWYRQILGQGPELLVQFQDESVVDDSQLPKDRFSAERLKGVDSTLKIQPAELGDSAMYLCASSPGSVAFFGQGTRLTVV.

This chain uses TRBV18 with TRBJ2-2; 10 bases map to TRBD2. The V gene end was trimmed by 8 bases and the J gene end by 6 bases; junction bases not matched to a gene: 9. This CDR3 contains 15 residues. Germline CDR1 and CDR2: KGHSH and LQKENI. CDR3 in amino acids: CASRPGTSAPGELFF. CDR3 coding DNA: TGTGCCAGCCGACCCGGGACTAGCGCTCCCGGGGAGCTGTTTTTT.

The chain combines TRBV27 with TRBJ1-4; tentative D call: TRBD1 (5 bases). CDR3 length: 15 residues. CDR1 and CDR2 from the germline V gene are MNHEY and SMNVEV (reference sequence). V was pared by 3 bases and J by 5 bases, with 13 bases between. The CDR3 sequence: CASSFRDAGNEKLFF. The CDR3 nucleotides are TGTGCCAGCAGTTTCCGGGACGCGGGGAATGAAAAACTGTTTTTT.

CDR3 protein: CAWSVNLAGGTQYF. The CDR3 DNA reads as TGTGCCTGGAGTGTAAATCTAGCGGGTGGGACCCAGTACTTC. The chain employs TRBV30 and TRBJ2-5; TRBD2 agrees at 8 bases. The CDR3 is made up of 14 amino acids. Germline CDR1 GTSNPN, CDR2 SVGIG (reference sequence). V shed 0 bases and J 7 bases; nucleotides not matched to a gene: 7.

The chain recombines TRBV29-1 with TRBJ2-1; possible D gene TRBD1, 5 bases. CDR1 is SQVTM and CDR2 is ANQGSEA in the germline V gene. V shed 6 bases and J shed 3 bases, with 12 bases lying between them. The CDR3 has 13 amino acids. For the CDR3, the DNA is TGCAGCGTAGGACACGACATCTACAATGAGCAGTTCTTC. Encoded protein: CSVGHDIYNEQFF.

The V call is TRBV4-3, the J call TRBJ2-1; D ambiguous. Germline V gene sequence: CDR1 LGHNA, CDR2 YSLEER. Deletions cut 0 bases from V and 9 bases from J, with 12 bases between. The CDR3 is made up of 14 amino acids. CDR3 sequence reads: CASSQEAKITEQFF. The CDR3 nucleotides are TGCGCCAGCAGCCAAGAGGCTAAGATCACTGAGCAGTTCTTC.